These T cell receptor beta chains were read from a single sample in a study of technical replicates of blood from a handful of donors. Data came from immunoSEQ multiplex PCR; TCRdb stores just in-frame clones and leaves some out. The table shows tens of thousands of clones, with less than 95% occurring only once. The sample comprised PBMCs. The receptors shown here come from a human donor in good health. Some clones in this sample may be carry-over from other donors' samples. Both conserved end residues are part of each CDR3.

TRBV7-3	15	TRBJ2-2	CASSTRSGPTGELFF
TRBV20-1	11	TRBJ1-2	CSVTGASGYTF
TRBV29-1	14	TRBJ1-2	CSVPTTGTVGGYTF
TRBV4-2	17	TRBJ1-5	CASSQEGTGNSNQPQHF
TRBV5-4	15	TRBJ1-5	CASSLDRGINQPQHF
TRBV5-8	14	TRBJ2-2	CASSRTRGTGELFF
TRBV4-3	16	TRBJ2-5	CASSQGLAGVDETQYF
TRBV2	15	TRBJ2-1	CASSEGSGRVDEQFF
TRBV13	15	TRBJ2-1	CASSLEGGPYNEQFF
TRBV10-3	14	TRBJ1-2	CAITPRERNYGYTF
TRBV27	13	TRBJ1-2	CASSLLGGYGYTF
TRBV11-2	15	TRBJ1-1	CASSLDQLGGAEAFF
TRBV12-2	16	TRBJ2-7	CASRQRLRRAPYEQYF
TRBV5-1	20	TRBJ2-3	CASSSYPGLAGGSSTDTQYF
TRBV2	15	TRBJ2-7	CASSSPGTISYEQYF
TRBV19	15	TRBJ2-7	CASSIAGTSSYEQYF
TRBV7-9	13	TRBJ2-5	CASSPRETETQYF
TRBV7-9	13	TRBJ1-5	CASSPETHQPQHF
TRBV4-3	15	TRBJ2-1	CASSYGTGDGYEQFF
TRBV6-5	12	TRBJ2-1	CASSLGGNEQFF
TRBV5-6	16	TRBJ1-2	CASSLAGTNQYYGYTF
TRBV4-2	17	TRBJ2-1	CASSQGDGRGSNNEQFF
TRBV6-6	12	TRBJ2-3	CASSAAQVTQYF
TRBV28	11	TRBJ1-2	CASSLFGGYTF
TRBV6-6	12	TRBJ1-2	CASRTGGDGYTF
TRBV27	16	TRBJ2-7	CASSPQGLAFTYEQYF
TRBV6-5	15	TRBJ2-3	CASSPRGGGTDTQYF
TRBV7-2	15	TRBJ2-6	CASSFYSSGANVLTF
TRBV25-1	16	TRBJ2-7	CASSEGVQGAQDEQYF
TRBV10-3	12	TRBJ2-7	CANGLAGGEQYF
TRBV6-6	15	TRBJ2-7	CASSLSSGGSYEQYF
TRBV11-2	14	TRBJ2-3	CASRLTGGTDTQYF
TRBV27	14	TRBJ2-1	CASGDGGAYNEQFF
TRBV5-6	14	TRBJ2-5	CASSSRQGLETQYF
TRBV25-1	14	TRBJ2-1	CASSESGTIDLQFF
TRBV7-3	13	TRBJ1-1	CASSLGQGTEAFF
TRBV6-5	15	TRBJ2-7	CASSYGQGVPYEQYF
TRBV6-1	15	TRBJ2-7	CASSLRGTGWDEQYF
TRBV10-1	13	TRBJ2-7	CASPRDTDYEQYF
TRBV4-2	16	TRBJ2-7	CASSQGTGDTTYEQYF
TRBV10-2	12	TRBJ1-5	CASSDQGQPQHF
TRBV19	12	TRBJ2-7	CASTLQGREQYF
TRBV30	12	TRBJ2-5	CAWSTGQETQYF
TRBV4-3	15	TRBJ2-3	CASSQEKRPTDTQYF
TRBV4-2	15	TRBJ1-4	CASSQAGTGGEKLFF
TRBV25-1	14	TRBJ1-4	CASSPAGGLEKLFF
TRBV5-1	15	TRBJ2-3	CASSLDRGLGDTQYF
TRBV7-2	16	TRBJ2-7	CASSVQIDQGSREQYF
TRBV27	16	TRBJ1-1	CASSLQVPGQGSEAFF
TRBV7-2	16	TRBJ2-1	CASSDGTSGSQIPRFF
TRBV6-5	16	TRBJ1-3	CASSYSGRGSGNTIYF
TRBV21-1	15	TRBJ2-7	CASSKGLAGGSEQYF
TRBV5-3	18	TRBJ1-5	CARSLLPVYDGSNQPQHF
TRBV4-3	16	TRBJ1-3	CASSQDRSASGNTIYF